This T cell receptor (beta chain) was obtained from a study of shared clonotypes between healthy human individuals (dated by TCRdb to 2020 to 2021). For the wider study: A few men and two women, aged 18 to 49 years, made up the cohort. Per donor, three plates each were used for CD4 naive and CD4 memory, two for CD8 naive, and one for CD8 memory. The study deeply sequenced blood TCR repertoires of about 5 healthy adults to estimate repertoire size and the extent of clonotype sharing between individuals. To increase sequencing depth and limit assay-specific biases, TCR repertoire library preparation and sequencing were carried out by different laboratories using diverse techniques. Each donor's leukapheresis produced roughly between roughly 0.85 and 9 billion PBMCs.

Results and caveats for the whole study, not just this receptor: Rarefaction of sorted-subset datasets indicated incomplete sequencing despite the large sequencing depth. Larger estimated clonotype richness was generally found for naive subsets than for memory subsets. Sampling was restricted to blood, and TCR repertoires in tissue are likely to differ from TCR repertoires in blood. Pairwise subsampling led to the expectation that sequencing depth would affect the degree of clonotype sharing among donors. Across a handful of donors, approximately 5% of naive CD4, roughly 3.4% of naive CD8, under 2.5% of memory CD4, and approximately 0.4% of memory CD8 clonotypes were shared. Higher generation probabilities were observed for clonotypes shared by all four sorted-subset donors than for non-shared clonotypes. The genetic and exposure-history diversity represented was limited by the small number of donors.

Healthy HIV-negative adults with no recently reported acute infections or vaccinations were included as donors. Every donor was a Caucasian adult living in Nashville, Tennessee, USA. CD4+ T cells were enriched by magnetic negative selection, after which naive cells were positively selected on CD45RA and the negative fraction was taken as the memory subset. Blood was obtained by leukapheresis, after which PBMCs were separated by Ficoll-Histopaque density gradient centrifugation and cryopreserved in liquid nitrogen vapor phase. Purity and quantity of every magnetically sorted T cell population were checked by analytical flow cytometry. Genomic DNA was isolated from every sorted fraction and measured by UV absorbance on a Nanodrop 2000c. This clone was detected only a few times. The antigen it binds to is not known. There are no base qualities to consult, and no much larger clone falls within one base.

CDR1 SGHTA and CDR2 FQGNSA are derived from the germline V gene. The CDR3 holds 12 amino acids from the cysteine to the phenylalanine. Only the CDR3 DNA stays, 36 bases, in frame from base 1. Trimming at the junction amounts to 3 bases on V and 2 bases on J, and the germline ends lie 4 bases apart. Using the deep immunoSEQ assay, multiplex PCR amplified TCR CDR3 regions from genomic DNA. Extracted genomic DNA from each cell subset was distributed evenly across all wells of several immunoSEQ 96-well plates, and each plate was treated as a replicate. For sorted subsets, 200 to 250 ng of genomic DNA, equivalent to some 30,000 T cell genomes, went into each replicate PCR. Purified libraries were measured with a Qubit 3.0 fluorometer, size-checked on a Bioanalyzer 2100, and measured again with the KAPA Library Quantification kit. A separate single-read 150-cycle Illumina NextSeq 550 flow cell was used to sequence each immunoSEQ 96-well plate. Per the source publication's procedure: Because the immunoSEQ output included only junctional sequences and no quality scores, the filtering could not be the same as the filtering used for full-length reads. To assign V/J genes and CDR3, sequences were annotated against IMGT germline references using PyIR, a Python wrapper for IgBLAST v1.9. Reads with weak V/J assignments (E-value above 1e-6), missing CDR3, stop codons, out-of-frame junctions, or ambiguous translated residues were removed. V3J clonotypes were defined as sequences sharing the same inferred V gene, J gene, and CDR3 amino acid sequence. Percentage overlap between repertoires was calculated by dividing the number of shared unique clonotypes by the size of the smaller repertoire. Three approaches were used to assess repertoire richness: RTK rarefaction, the Chao1 estimator, and Recon v2.1 estimates of unobserved clonotypes. Generation probabilities for all TCRbeta clonotypes obtained by the gDNA method from a few donors were computed using OLGA. In TCRdb, the immuneACCESS table is reduced to in-frame sequences with V and J assigned. These tables do not hold every clone; where another copy was compared, an unresolved V gene accounts for under half, and the others remain unexplained. V and J calls and clone size are copied from that table; D and trimming were computed from the DNA. Across this sample there are approximately 980,000 clones, with roughly 72% seen only once. The ten largest make up about 1.5% of the sample.

This TCR came from a man aged 18 to 29 in good health. Recombination connected TRBV7-2 to TRBJ1-2, with no reliable assignment of the D segment. The material sequenced was memory CD4+ T cells sorted from blood. In light of the paper, this sample's cell subset or site label describes: CD45RA-negative fraction. The DNA sequence is given as TGTGCCAGCAGCTTCATAAACTATGGCTACACCTTC. It translates to CASSFINYGYTF.